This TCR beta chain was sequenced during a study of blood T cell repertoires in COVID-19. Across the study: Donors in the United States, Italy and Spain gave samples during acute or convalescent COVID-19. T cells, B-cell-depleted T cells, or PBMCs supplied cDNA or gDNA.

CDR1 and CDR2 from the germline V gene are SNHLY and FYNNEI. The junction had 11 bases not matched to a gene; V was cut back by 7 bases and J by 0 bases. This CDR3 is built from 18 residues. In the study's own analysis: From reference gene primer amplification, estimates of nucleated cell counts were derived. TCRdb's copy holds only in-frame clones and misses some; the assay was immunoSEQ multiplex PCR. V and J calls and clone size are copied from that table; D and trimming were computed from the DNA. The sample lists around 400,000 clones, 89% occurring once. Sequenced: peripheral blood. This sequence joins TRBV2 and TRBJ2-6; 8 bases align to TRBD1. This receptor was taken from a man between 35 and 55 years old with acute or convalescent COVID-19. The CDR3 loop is CASTKDRVLISGANVLTF. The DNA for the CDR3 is TGTGCCAGCACCAAGGACAGGGTCCTTATCTCTGGGGCCAACGTCCTGACTTTC.